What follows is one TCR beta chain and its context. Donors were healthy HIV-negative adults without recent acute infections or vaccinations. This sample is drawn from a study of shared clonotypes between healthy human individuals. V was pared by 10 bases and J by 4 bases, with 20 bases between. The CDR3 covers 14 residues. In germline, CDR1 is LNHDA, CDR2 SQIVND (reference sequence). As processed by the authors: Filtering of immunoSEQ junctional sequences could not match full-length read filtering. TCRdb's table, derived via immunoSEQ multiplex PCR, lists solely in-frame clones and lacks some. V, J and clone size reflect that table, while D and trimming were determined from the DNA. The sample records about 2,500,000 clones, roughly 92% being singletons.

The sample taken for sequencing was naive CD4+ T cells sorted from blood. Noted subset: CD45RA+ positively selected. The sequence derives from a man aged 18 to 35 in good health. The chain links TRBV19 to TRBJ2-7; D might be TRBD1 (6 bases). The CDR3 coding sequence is TGTGCCACGTCCCACGGGACAAGGTTATACGAGCAGTACTTC. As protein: CATSHGTRLYEQYF.